The 21 T cell receptor beta chains below were found in one sample sequenced in a study of neoadjuvant nivolumab and ipilimumab in lung cancer. Clones were sequenced by immunoSEQ multiplex PCR, and TCRdb holds only the in-frame ones, with some missing. The top ten clones hold 2.5% to 4% of a sample with over 4,000 clones, roughly 91% of them seen once. The sample in question was blood, obtained after neoadjuvant nivolumab, alone or with ipilimumab, at or shortly before surgery. Every receptor here comes from an adult with non-small cell lung cancer. Some clones in this sample may be carry-over from other donors' samples.

The genes are TRBV15 and TRBJ2-5, with 9 bases lining up with TRBD1. In germline, CDR1 is LNHNV, CDR2 YYDKDF (reference sequence). V dropped 5 bases and J dropped 0; count of bases not matched to a gene: 4. This CDR3 contains 15 residues. The CDR3 DNA sequence: TGTGCCACCAGCTGGGGGACAGGGTACCAAGAGACCCAGTACTTC. This translates into CATSWGTGYQETQYF. Complete variable domain (other parts from reference TRBV15 and TRBJ2-5): DAMVIQNPRYQVTQFGKPVTLSCSQTLNHNVMYWYQQKSSQAPKLLFHYYDKDFNNEADTPDNFQSRRPNTSFCFLDIRSPGLGDTAMYLCATSWGTGYQETQYFGPGTRLLVL.

V and J are TRBV29-1 and TRBJ1-1, with 8 bases that match TRBD1. There are 12 residues in the CDR3. Trimming removed 7 bases from V and 1 base from J; junction bases left unmatched: 2. Germline loops: CDR1 SQVTM, CDR2 ANQGSEA. The CDR3: CSARGPNTEAFF. CDR3 sequence (DNA): TGCAGCGCCAGGGGGCCGAACACTGAAGCTTTCTTT.

This sequence joins TRBV5-1 and TRBJ2-7; the match to TRBD2 covers 7 bases. V lost 2 bases, J lost 0 bases, and 5 bases stayed unmatched. The germline V gene encodes CDR1 SGHRS and CDR2 YFSETQ. CDR3 size: 15 residues. The CDR3 here is CASSLGRTSSYEQYF. For the CDR3, the DNA is TGCGCCAGCAGCTTAGGTCGGACTAGCTCCTACGAGCAGTACTTC.

This chain joins TRBV7-9 and TRBJ2-3, with 10 bases fitting TRBD1. The CDR3 has 15 residues. CDR1 and CDR2 (germline): SEHNR, FQNEAQ (reference sequence). V dropped 2 bases and J dropped 4; count of bases not matched to a gene: 3. The CDR3 region is CASSLWTGGSDTQYF. For the CDR3, the DNA is TGTGCCAGCAGCTTATGGACAGGGGGGTCAGATACGCAGTATTTT.

The sample holds one count of this clone. This chain connects TRBV25-1 to TRBJ1-4; D might be TRBD1 (6 bases). This CDR3 has 13 amino acids. Trimming stripped 6 bases from V and 7 bases from J, with 12 bases between. Germline loops: CDR1 MGHDK, CDR2 SYGVNS. CDR3 nucleotides: TGTGCCAGCAGGGATGGGGGCGCTGAAAAACTGTTTTTT. This encodes CASRDGGAEKLFF.

The chain couples TRBV5-1 to TRBJ1-1; D is unclear. This CDR3 is 13 amino acids long. Germline values: CDR1 SGHRS, CDR2 YFSETQ. The V end lost 7 bases, the J end lost 5 bases, and 15 bases lay between the germline ends. CDR3 DNA sequence: TGCGCCAGCCGAAGTACCTTCGGGACTGAAGCTTTCTTT. Protein sequence: CASRSTFGTEAFF.

The J gene is TRBJ2-2, the V gene TRBV13, with D possibly TRBD2 on 7 matching bases. Germline assignment: CDR1 PRHDT and CDR2 FYEKMQ (reference sequence). V was cut by 1 base and J by 1 base, with 13 bases left in between. The CDR3 runs to 17 residues. CDR3 bases: TGTGCCAGCAGCTTAGTTTGGGGGGGCCGGAACACCGGGGAGCTGTTTTTT. Amino acids: CASSLVWGGRNTGELFF.

This clone has just a few counts. The chain couples TRBV28 to TRBJ2-7; no reliable D call. This CDR3 is 12 amino acids long. Germline V lookup: CDR1 MDHEN, CDR2 SYDVKM. Deletions cut 3 bases from V and 4 bases from J, with 7 bases between. DNA of the CDR3: TGTGCCAGCAGTTTGCAGAGGTACGAGCAGTACTTC. Amino acids: CASSLQRYEQYF.

V is TRBV6-5 and J is TRBJ2-7; 8 bases line up with TRBD1. Trimming at V came to 6 bases and at J to 3 bases, leaving 4 bases not matched to a gene. Germline V gene data show CDR1 as MNHEY and CDR2 as SVGAGI. This CDR3 is built from 13 residues. Here the CDR3 DNA reads TGTGCCAGCAGAACAGGGGGAGGCTACGAGCAGTACTTC. It encodes CASRTGGGYEQYF.

This chain joins TRBV19 and TRBJ2-2; 9 nucleotides match TRBD2. Germline V gives CDR1 LNHDA, CDR2 SQIVND (reference sequence). Germline trimming cut 3 bases from V and 3 bases from J; bases unmatched to any gene: 8. The CDR3 is 17 amino acids. The CDR3 region has the DNA TGTGCCAGTAGTATCCCTAGCGGGATGGCCGACACCGGGGAGCTGTTTTTT. Translation: CASSIPSGMADTGELFF.

This clone was found once. The chain employs TRBV18 and TRBJ2-1, with a weak D call TRBD1 (5 bases). V was trimmed by 3 bases and J by 9 bases, leaving 15 bases between them. CDR1 is KGHSH, CDR2 LQKENI, per germline. The CDR3 contains 14 residues. The CDR3 sequence: CASSPQMQDTEQFF. The CDR3 DNA is TGTGCCAGCTCACCGCAGATGCAGGACACTGAGCAGTTCTTC. The whole variable domain, remainder taken from reference TRBV18 and TRBJ2-1, is NAGVMQNPRHLVRRRGQEARLRCSPMKGHSHVYWYRQLPEEGLKFMVYLQKENIIDESGMPKERFSAEFPKEGPSILRIQQVVRGDSAAYFCASSPQMQDTEQFFGPGTRLTVL.

This chain joins TRBV19 and TRBJ2-1; D may be TRBD1 or TRBD2 (5 bases each). The CDR3 extends over 14 amino acids. V lost 3 bases and J 6 bases, leaving 12 bases between the germline ends. Germline V CDR1 and CDR2: LNHDA, SQIVND (reference sequence). CDR3 sequence (DNA): TGTGCCAGTAGTATTCAGGGAGAGACCAATGAGCAGTTCTTC. It translates to CASSIQGETNEQFF.

The genes are TRBV7-3 and TRBJ1-5; D is perhaps TRBD1 (6 bases). From germline, CDR1 is SGHTA and CDR2 FQGTGA. The CDR3 has 19 amino acids. The V end was cut by 8 bases, the J end by 6 bases, with 32 bases between. CDR3 nucleotides: TGTGCCAGCTTACAAGACCTGGCAGGCGGGGGGCAAGATGGTCAGCCCCAGCATTTT. It codes for CASLQDLAGGGQDGQPQHF. The variable domain in full, completed from reference TRBV7-3 and TRBJ1-5, reads GAGVSQTPSNKVTEKGKYVELRCDPISGHTALYWYRQSLGQGPEFLIYFQGTGAADDSGLPNDRFFAVRPEGSVSTLKIQRTERGDSAVYLCASLQDLAGGGQDGQPQHFGDGTRLSIL.

V is TRBV5-1 and J is TRBJ2-7; a possible D gene is TRBD2 (6 bases). CDR3 length: 14 amino acids. Germline CDR1 SGHRS, CDR2 YFSETQ. V lost 3 bases and J 2 bases, leaving 12 bases between the germline ends. CDR3 nucleotide sequence: TGCGCCAGCAGCTGGAGGGGACTGCCCTACGAGCAGTACTTC. It encodes CASSWRGLPYEQYF.

The CDR3 protein is CASRFGTSIIDEQFF. DNA for the CDR3: TGCGCCAGCAGGTTTGGGACTAGCATAATAGATGAGCAGTTCTTC. The chain links TRBV5-1 to TRBJ2-1; 9 bases are a match to TRBD2. Looked up from germline, CDR1 is SGHRS and CDR2 is YFSETQ. The CDR3 sequence is 15 residues long. The trim removed 5 bases at V and 8 bases at J, leaving 11 bases unmatched.

The V and J genes are TRBV12-5 and TRBJ2-7; TRBD2 matches 14 bases. Looked up from germline, CDR1 is LGHNT and CDR2 is FRNRAP. CDR3 length equals 20 residues. The J segment lost 0 bases and the V segment lost 5 bases, leaving 15 bases of the junction unmatched. This chain's CDR3 is CASGGVPGLAGVGSSYEQYF. The CDR3 coding sequence is TGTGCTAGTGGTGGGGTCCCGGGACTAGCGGGAGTGGGCAGCTCCTACGAGCAGTACTTC.

The chain combines TRBV6-5 with TRBJ2-1, with D possibly TRBD1 on 6 matching bases. V lost 0 bases and J lost 10, with 10 bases in between. The CDR3 runs 13 residues. Germline assignment: CDR1 MNHEY and CDR2 SVGAGI. The CDR3 coding sequence is TGTGCCAGCAGTTACTCTTGGGGGCGGGAGCAGTTCTTC. Its protein product is CASSYSWGREQFF.

This clone was counted once. The J gene is TRBJ2-6, the V gene TRBV4-1; 7 bases line up with TRBD1. Looked up from germline, CDR1 is MGHRA and CDR2 is YSYEKL. There are 17 residues in the CDR3. V was pared by 6 bases and J by 0 bases, with 8 bases of the junction left unmatched. CDR3: CASSLRDRISGANVLTF. CDR3 bases: TGCGCCAGCAGTCTACGGGACAGAATCTCTGGGGCCAACGTCCTGACTTTC.

The chain has TRBV11-2 and TRBJ2-2; D is perhaps TRBD1 (5 bases). The CDR3 has 15 residues. The V gene's germline CDR1 is SGHAT and CDR2 FQNNGV. The ends were cut back, 5 bases at V and 3 bases at J, with 13 bases in the middle. The CDR3 DNA reads TGTGCCAGCAGCCTCCGGACAAGCTACACCGGGGAGCTGTTTTTT. Its protein product is CASSLRTSYTGELFF.

The chain carries TRBV30 and TRBJ2-3, with no clear D. Germline CDR1 reads GTSNPN; CDR2 reads SVGIG (reference sequence). The CDR3 runs 12 residues. V was cut by 5 bases and J by 0 bases, with 6 bases left in between. The CDR3 here is CAWYRSTDTQYF. Here the CDR3 DNA reads TGTGCCTGGTATAGGAGCACAGATACGCAGTATTTT. Looking up the rest from reference TRBV30 and TRBJ2-3 gives the full variable domain: SQTIHQWPATLVQPVGSPLSLECTVEGTSNPNLYWYRQAAGRGLQLLFYSVGIGQISSEVPQNLSASRPQDRQFILSSKKLLLSDSGFYLCAWYRSTDTQYFGPGTRLTVL.

This chain links TRBV6-5 with TRBJ2-7, with 7 bases that match TRBD2. The CDR3 extends over 16 amino acids. The germline CDR1 and CDR2 sequences are MNHEY and SVGAGI. Trimming removed 2 bases from V and 2 bases from J; junction bases left unmatched: 9. The CDR3 loop reads CASSYLGPAGTYEQYF. The CDR3 DNA is TGTGCCAGCAGTTACCTCGGCCCAGCGGGAACCTACGAGCAGTACTTC.